These 14 T cell receptor beta chains share one sample of origin, sequenced in a study of blood T cell repertoires in COVID-19. Repertoires were generated with immunoSEQ multiplex PCR, while TCRdb's copy carries only in-frame clones and drops some. Found here are roughly 66,000 clones, roughly four fifths of them singletons; the top ten hold around 4.4%. Sequencing was carried out using peripheral blood. The receptors here all came from a woman aged 55-75 years with acute or convalescent COVID-19.

The chain links TRBV27 to TRBJ2-7; maybe TRBD2 (6 bases). This CDR3 has 13 amino acids. Germline V gene sequence: CDR1 MNHEY, CDR2 SMNVEV (reference sequence). V was cut by 5 bases and J by 9 bases, with 17 bases left in between. The CDR3 DNA reads as TGTGCCAGCAGTAACCGCCTGGGGGGATTGCAGTACTTC. This gives the protein CASSNRLGGLQYF.

This chain uses TRBV5-6 with TRBJ1-3; D is perhaps TRBD1 (6 bases). V was trimmed by 4 bases and J by 2 bases, leaving 25 bases between them. The CDR3 contains 19 residues. The germline V gene has CDR1 SGHDT and CDR2 YYEEEE. The CDR3 spells CASSRTGHRRGFAGNTIYF. CDR3 coding DNA: TGTGCCAGCAGCCGTACGGGACACCGGCGAGGGTTCGCTGGAAACACCATATATTTT.

The V gene is TRBV6-5, the J gene TRBJ1-6; D gene ambiguous. Trimming stripped 6 bases from V and 10 bases from J, with 13 bases between. The CDR3 runs 13 residues. Germline V gene sequence: CDR1 MNHEY, CDR2 SVGAGI. CDR3 sequence: CASRRVESSPLHF. The CDR3 nucleotides are TGTGCCAGCAGGAGGGTCGAATCCTCACCCCTCCACTTT.

This clone was counted once. The V gene is TRBV2, the J gene TRBJ1-5, with 9 positions matching TRBD1. Trimming removed 3 bases from V and 6 bases from J; junction bases left unmatched: 6. In germline, CDR1 is SNHLY, CDR2 FYNNEI. The CDR3 totals 15 residues. CDR3 loop: CASSDLGQGSQPQHF. The CDR3 coding sequence is TGTGCCAGCAGTGACTTGGGACAGGGTAGTCAGCCCCAGCATTTT.

The chain employs TRBV9 and TRBJ2-2, with D perhaps TRBD1 (5 bases). V was cut by 6 bases and J by 1 base, with 13 bases left in between. This CDR3 is built from 15 residues. In germline, CDR1 is SGDLS, CDR2 YYNGEE. This CDR3 is CASTKGQGNTGELFF. The CDR3 DNA reads as TGTGCCAGCACCAAGGGGCAGGGGAACACCGGGGAGCTGTTTTTT.

The rearrangement joins TRBV7-2 to TRBJ2-3; D remains unclear. The V gene's germline CDR1 is SGHTA and CDR2 FQGNSA. V lost 6 bases to trimming and J lost 0 bases, with 7 bases between them. CDR3 size: 13 residues. The chain's CDR3 is CASSPSSTDTQYF. The CDR3, as DNA: TGTGCCAGCAGTCCCTCCAGCACAGATACGCAGTATTTT.

The chain employs TRBV19 and TRBJ1-2; 8 nucleotides agree with TRBD1. CDR1 is LNHDA and CDR2 is SQIVND in the germline V gene (reference sequence). The CDR3 is 15 amino acids. V lost 3 bases to trimming and J lost 8 bases; unmatched junction nucleotides: 11. The CDR3 sequence: CASSMVGRDRTGYTF. The CDR3 nucleotides read TGTGCCAGTAGTATGGTTGGCCGGGACAGGACAGGCTACACCTTC. Full variable domain (remainder filled in from reference TRBV19 and TRBJ1-2): DGGITQSPKYLFRKEGQNVTLSCEQNLNHDAMYWYRQDPGQGLRLIYYSQIVNDFQKGDIAEGYSVSREKKESFPLTVTSAQKNPTAFYLCASSMVGRDRTGYTFGSGTRLTVV.

The CDR3 sequence: CASRKNTGTGGVNTF. The CDR3 DNA is TGCGCCAGCAGGAAAAACACCGGGACAGGGGGCGTTAACACCTTC. This chain uses TRBV5-1 with TRBJ1-2, with 12 bases lining up with TRBD1. This CDR3 has 15 amino acids. After removal of 5 bases from V and 12 bases from J, the junction contained 14 bases not matched to a gene. Germline values: CDR1 SGHRS, CDR2 YFSETQ.

The CDR3 DNA sequence: TGTGCCAGCAGCTTTACAGGGTTCGGAGATGACGGGGAGCTGTTTTTT. This codes for CASSFTGFGDDGELFF. The chain employs TRBV13 and TRBJ2-2, with D maybe TRBD1 (6 bases). Germline V lookup: CDR1 PRHDT, CDR2 FYEKMQ (reference sequence). V was trimmed by 3 bases and J by 7 bases, leaving 18 bases between them. The CDR3 consists of 16 residues.

Written as DNA, the CDR3 is TGCGCCAGCAGCCCTGGGACAGGGACTGAAGCTTTCTTT. Translated, it gives CASSPGTGTEAFF. The J gene is TRBJ1-1, the V gene TRBV5-1; 9 bases agree with TRBD1. Germline CDR1 and CDR2: SGHRS and YFSETQ. The CDR3 length is 13 residues. Trimming removed 4 bases from V and 5 bases from J; junction bases left unmatched: 3.

This chain uses TRBV20-1 with TRBJ1-1; D is ambiguous. Germline V lookup: CDR1 DFQATT, CDR2 SNEGSKA (reference sequence). With 3 bases removed from V and 0 bases from J, the gap between germline ends came to 8 bases. CDR3 length: 13 amino acids. The CDR3 loop is CSASWALNTEAFF. Written as DNA, the CDR3 is TGCAGTGCTAGTTGGGCTCTGAACACTGAAGCTTTCTTT.

CDR3 residues: CASSFPAGELFF. The CDR3 bases are TGTGCCAGCAGCTTCCCCGCCGGGGAGCTGTTTTTT. The chain joins TRBV5-6 to TRBJ2-2; D is unclear. The germline CDR1 and CDR2 sequences are SGHDT and YYEEEE. CDR3 length equals 12 residues. V dropped 2 bases and J dropped 6 bases, with 5 bases sitting between them.

The chain combines TRBV5-6 with TRBJ2-7, with a possible D match to TRBD2 (6 bases). Germline-derived CDR1 and CDR2 are SGHDT and YYEEEE. The ends were cut back, 4 bases at V and 0 bases at J, with 8 bases in the middle. The CDR3 totals 13 residues. In DNA, the CDR3 is TGTGCCAGCAGCCCCGGGGGCTCCTACGAGCAGTACTTC. Translating gives CASSPGGSYEQYF.

The gene calls are TRBV30 and TRBJ1-1; D may be TRBD1 (6 bases). CDR1 and CDR2 from the germline V gene are GTSNPN and SVGIG (reference sequence). The CDR3 length is 14 residues. Trimming took 0 bases from V and 4 from J, leaving 12 bases between them. In nucleotides, the CDR3 is TGTGCCTGGAGTGTCGACAGGTGGGGCACTGAAGCTTTCTTT. This codes for CAWSVDRWGTEAFF.